The 12 T cell receptor beta chains reported below all come from one sample, sequenced in a study of cytomegalovirus exposure and HLA in healthy donors. PCR used 60 Vbeta primers and 13 Jbeta primers. The data were produced by immunoSEQ multiplex PCR, yet TCRdb's version contains in-frame clones alone and is incomplete. In the table there are approximately 70,000 clones, about 70% of which are singletons. The specimen was PBMCs. The receptors were sampled from a man aged 40-49 years in good health and CMV-seropositive.

The chain recombines TRBV19 with TRBJ1-5, with 11 bases aligning to TRBD1. V shed 4 bases, J shed 3 bases, and the junction held 5 bases outside the gene matches. From germline, CDR1 is LNHDA and CDR2 SQIVND (reference sequence). CDR3 length: 16 amino acids. CDR3 nucleotide sequence: TGTGCCAGTAGTACCCGGGACAGGGGGACCAATCAGCCCCAGCATTTT. Translated, it gives CASSTRDRGTNQPQHF.

The V gene is TRBV7-9, the J gene TRBJ2-1, with D possibly TRBD2 on 7 matching bases. The germline V gene encodes CDR1 SEHNR and CDR2 FQNEAQ (reference sequence). Trimming stripped 7 bases from V and 3 bases from J, with 16 bases between. This CDR3 spans 15 amino acids. The CDR3 loop is CASIPRGGRYNEQFF. The CDR3 bases are TGTGCCAGCATCCCGAGGGGGGGTCGCTACAATGAGCAGTTCTTC.

The chain links TRBV28 to TRBJ2-7; 9 nucleotides agree with TRBD1. Trimming took 5 bases from V and 5 from J; bases not matched to a gene: 10. The germline V gene encodes CDR1 MDHEN and CDR2 SYDVKM. The CDR3 has 15 residues. Written as DNA, the CDR3 is TGTGCCAGCAGTCTCCCCGGGACAGGGTCCCACGAGCAGTACTTC. It yields the protein CASSLPGTGSHEQYF.

This clone was picked up a small number of times. This chain joins TRBV19 and TRBJ2-1; TRBD2 matches at 10 bases. Germline V CDR1 and CDR2: LNHDA, SQIVND (reference sequence). The CDR3 runs 15 residues. V lost 10 bases and J lost 9; bases outside the gene matches: 15. CDR3 region: CATQREASGRGEQFF. CDR3 DNA: TGTGCCACCCAAAGGGAGGCTAGCGGGAGAGGTGAGCAGTTCTTC.

The V call is TRBV9, the J call TRBJ2-7, with 7 bases that match TRBD1. CDR1 is SGDLS, CDR2 YYNGEE, per germline. With 2 bases clipped from V and 2 bases from J, the junction kept 4 bases outside the gene matches. This CDR3 is 14 amino acids long. CDR3 protein: CASSVGDRTYEQYF. Here the CDR3 DNA reads TGTGCCAGCAGCGTGGGGGACAGAACCTACGAGCAGTACTTC.

This chain links TRBV7-2 with TRBJ2-5, with TRBD1 as a possible D gene (5 bases). CDR3 length: 14 amino acids. CDR1 SGHTA and CDR2 FQGNSA come from the germline V gene. With 1 base removed from V and 9 bases from J, the gap between germline ends came to 15 bases. The DNA for the CDR3 is TGTGCCAGCAGCTTAGAAAAGGGCAGGGTGGCCCAGTACTTC. The encoded protein is CASSLEKGRVAQYF.

A few counts support this clone. The gene calls are TRBV18 and TRBJ2-2; D remains unclear. V was shortened by 3 bases and J by 7 bases, with 3 bases between the two germline ends. Germline CDR1 KGHSH, CDR2 LQKENI. The CDR3 contains 11 residues. CDR3 nucleotide sequence: TGTGCCAGCTCACCGTACGGGGAGCTGTTTTTT. Translated: CASSPYGELFF.

J is TRBJ2-7 and V is TRBV6-1, with TRBD1 matching 7 bases. The CDR3 runs to 14 residues. Germline assignment: CDR1 MNHNS and CDR2 SASEGT. Losses at the gene ends were 6 bases for V and 2 bases for J; bases not matched to a gene: 7. As DNA, the CDR3 is TGTGCCAGCAGATCCGGGACAGTGACCTACGAGCAGTACTTC. Encoded protein: CASRSGTVTYEQYF.

The chain links TRBV18 to TRBJ2-5; 7 nucleotides agree with TRBD1. V trimming: 4 bases; J trimming: 2 bases; junction bases outside the gene matches: 7. Germline V gene lookup returns CDR1 KGHSH and CDR2 LQKENI. The CDR3 sequence is 15 residues long. The CDR3 bases are TGTGCCAGCTCACAATTACAGGGGATTCAAGAGACCCAGTACTTC. Amino acid sequence: CASSQLQGIQETQYF.

This clone has just a few counts. The DNA for the CDR3 is TGTGCCAGTCCTAGCGGATCCGGGGAGCTGTTTTTT. Residues: CASPSGSGELFF. The chain has TRBV19 and TRBJ2-2, with 7 bases aligning to TRBD2. The CDR3 has 12 residues. Trimming cost V 8 bases and J 6 bases; bases outside gene matches: 3. Germline V gene data show CDR1 as LNHDA and CDR2 as SQIVND (reference sequence).

This clone occurred a few times. This chain's CDR3 is CATSAYTGEGSQPQHF. The CDR3 bases are TGTGCCACCAGCGCCTACACAGGGGAAGGGAGTCAGCCCCAGCATTTT. The chain recombines TRBV15 with TRBJ1-5, with TRBD1 identical over 7 bases. The germline CDR1 and CDR2 sequences are LNHNV and YYDKDF (reference sequence). The CDR3 is 16 amino acids. V gave up 5 bases and J gave up 6 bases; unmatched junction bases: 13.

This clone came up a few times. The J gene is TRBJ2-6, the V gene TRBV7-9, with TRBD1 as a possible D gene (6 bases). The CDR3 has 12 residues. The ends were cut back, 5 bases at V and 11 bases at J, with 10 bases in the middle. CDR1 and CDR2 (germline): SEHNR, FQNEAQ (reference sequence). The CDR3 here is CASSPDRDVLTF. The CDR3 DNA sequence: TGTGCCAGCAGCCCGGACAGAGACGTCCTGACTTTC.